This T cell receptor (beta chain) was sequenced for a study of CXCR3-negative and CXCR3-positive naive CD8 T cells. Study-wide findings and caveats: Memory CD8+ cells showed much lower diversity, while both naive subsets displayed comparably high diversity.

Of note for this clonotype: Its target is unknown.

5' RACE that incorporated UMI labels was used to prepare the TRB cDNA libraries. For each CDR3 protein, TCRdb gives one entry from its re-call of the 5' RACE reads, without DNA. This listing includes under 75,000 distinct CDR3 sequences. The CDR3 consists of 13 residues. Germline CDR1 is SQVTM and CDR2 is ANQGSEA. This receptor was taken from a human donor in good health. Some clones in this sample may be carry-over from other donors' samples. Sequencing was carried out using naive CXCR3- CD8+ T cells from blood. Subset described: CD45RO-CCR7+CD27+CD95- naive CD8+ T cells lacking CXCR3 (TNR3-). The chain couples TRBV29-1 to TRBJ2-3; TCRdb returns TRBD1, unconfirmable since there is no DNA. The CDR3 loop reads CSVYLGGTDTQYF.